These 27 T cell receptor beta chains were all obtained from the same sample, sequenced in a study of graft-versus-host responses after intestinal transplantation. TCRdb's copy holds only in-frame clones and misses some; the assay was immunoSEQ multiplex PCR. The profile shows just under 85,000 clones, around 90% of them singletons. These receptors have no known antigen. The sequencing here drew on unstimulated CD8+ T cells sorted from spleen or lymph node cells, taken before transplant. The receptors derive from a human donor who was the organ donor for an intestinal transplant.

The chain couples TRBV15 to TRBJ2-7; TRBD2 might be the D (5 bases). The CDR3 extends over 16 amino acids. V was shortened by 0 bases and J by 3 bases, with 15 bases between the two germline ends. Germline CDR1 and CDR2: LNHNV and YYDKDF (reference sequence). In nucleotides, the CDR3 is TGTGCCACCAGCAGAGAACTTGGACCAGCGGTCTACGAGCAGTACTTC. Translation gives CATSRELGPAVYEQYF.

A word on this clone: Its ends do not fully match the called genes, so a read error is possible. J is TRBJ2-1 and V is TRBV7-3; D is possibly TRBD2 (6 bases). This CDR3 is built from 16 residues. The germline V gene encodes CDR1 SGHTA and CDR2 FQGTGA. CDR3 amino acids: CASSNWDGTPYDEQFF. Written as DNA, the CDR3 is TGTGCCAGCAGCAATTGGGACGGGACTCCCTACGATGAGCAGTTCTTC.

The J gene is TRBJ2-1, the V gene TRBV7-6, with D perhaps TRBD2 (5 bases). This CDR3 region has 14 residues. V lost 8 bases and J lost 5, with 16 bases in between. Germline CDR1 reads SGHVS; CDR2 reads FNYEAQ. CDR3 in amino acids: CASSVPEGHNEQFF. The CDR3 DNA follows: TGTGCCAGCTCCGTCCCCGAGGGTCACAATGAGCAGTTCTTC.

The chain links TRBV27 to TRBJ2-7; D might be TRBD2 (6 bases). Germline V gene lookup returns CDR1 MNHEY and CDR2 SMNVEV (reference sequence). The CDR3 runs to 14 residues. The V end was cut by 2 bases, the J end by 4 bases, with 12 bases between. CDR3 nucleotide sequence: TGTGCCAGCAGTTTACGCGGGACTCGGTACGAGCAGTACTTC. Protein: CASSLRGTRYEQYF.

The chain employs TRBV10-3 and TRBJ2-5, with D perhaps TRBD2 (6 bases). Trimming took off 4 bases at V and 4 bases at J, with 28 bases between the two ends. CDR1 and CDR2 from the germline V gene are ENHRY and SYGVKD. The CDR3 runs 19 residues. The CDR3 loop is CAISVGRHPWGLRGETQYF. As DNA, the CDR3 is TGTGCCATCAGTGTGGGGCGGCACCCTTGGGGTCTGCGGGGAGAGACCCAGTACTTC.

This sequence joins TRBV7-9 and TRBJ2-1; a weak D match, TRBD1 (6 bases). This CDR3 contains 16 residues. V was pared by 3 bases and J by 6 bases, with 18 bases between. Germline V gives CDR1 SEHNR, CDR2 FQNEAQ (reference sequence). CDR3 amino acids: CASSFSPTGLGNEQFF. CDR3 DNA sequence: TGTGCCAGCAGCTTCAGCCCCACAGGGCTGGGCAATGAGCAGTTCTTC.

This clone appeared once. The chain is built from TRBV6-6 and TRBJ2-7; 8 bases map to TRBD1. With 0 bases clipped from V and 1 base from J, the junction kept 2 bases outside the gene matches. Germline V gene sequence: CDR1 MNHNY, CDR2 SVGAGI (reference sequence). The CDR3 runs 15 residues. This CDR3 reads CASSYSGQGSYEQYF. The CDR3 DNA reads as TGTGCCAGCAGTTACTCCGGACAGGGTTCCTACGAGCAGTACTTC.

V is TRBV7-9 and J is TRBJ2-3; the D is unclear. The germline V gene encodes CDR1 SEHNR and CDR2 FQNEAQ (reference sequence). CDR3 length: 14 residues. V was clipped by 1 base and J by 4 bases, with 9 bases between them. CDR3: CASSLETHPDTQYF. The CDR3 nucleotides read TGTGCCAGCAGCTTAGAGACTCATCCAGATACGCAGTATTTT. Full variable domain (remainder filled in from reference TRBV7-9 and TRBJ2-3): DTGVSQNPRHKITKRGQNVTFRCDPISEHNRLYWYRQTLGQGPEFLTYFQNEAQLEKSRLLSDRFSAERPKGSFSTLEIQRTEQGDSAMYLCASSLETHPDTQYFGPGTRLTVL.

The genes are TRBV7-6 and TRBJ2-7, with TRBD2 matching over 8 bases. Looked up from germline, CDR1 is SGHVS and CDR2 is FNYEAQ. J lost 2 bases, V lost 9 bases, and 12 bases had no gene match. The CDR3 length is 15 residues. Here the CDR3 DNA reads TGTGCCAGTACGAATAGCGGGAAGATTCCCTACGAGCAGTACTTC. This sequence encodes CASTNSGKIPYEQYF.

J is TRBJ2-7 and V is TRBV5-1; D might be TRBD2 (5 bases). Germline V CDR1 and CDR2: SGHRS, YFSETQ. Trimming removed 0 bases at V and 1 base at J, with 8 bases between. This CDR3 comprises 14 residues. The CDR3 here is CASSLGSGSYEQYF. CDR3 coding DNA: TGCGCCAGCAGCTTGGGATCGGGATCCTACGAGCAGTACTTC.

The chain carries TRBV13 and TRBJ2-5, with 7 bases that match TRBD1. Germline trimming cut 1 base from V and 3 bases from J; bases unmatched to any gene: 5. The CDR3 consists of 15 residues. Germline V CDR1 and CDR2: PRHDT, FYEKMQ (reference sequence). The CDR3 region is CASSLVGQIEETQYF. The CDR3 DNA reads TGTGCCAGCAGCTTAGTGGGACAGATAGAAGAGACCCAGTACTTC.

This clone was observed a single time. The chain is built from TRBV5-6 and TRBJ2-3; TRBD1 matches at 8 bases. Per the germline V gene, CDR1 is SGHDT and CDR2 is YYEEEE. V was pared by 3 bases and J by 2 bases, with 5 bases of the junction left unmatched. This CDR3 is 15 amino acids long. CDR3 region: CASSSRTGPTDTQYF. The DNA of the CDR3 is TGTGCCAGCAGCTCGCGGACAGGGCCCACAGATACGCAGTATTTT.

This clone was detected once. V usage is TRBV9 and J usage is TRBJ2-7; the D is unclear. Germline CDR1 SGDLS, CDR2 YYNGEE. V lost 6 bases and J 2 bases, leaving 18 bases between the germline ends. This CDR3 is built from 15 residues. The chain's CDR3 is CASILLKRWAYEQYF. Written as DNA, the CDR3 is TGTGCCAGCATCCTCCTTAAAAGGTGGGCCTACGAGCAGTACTTC.

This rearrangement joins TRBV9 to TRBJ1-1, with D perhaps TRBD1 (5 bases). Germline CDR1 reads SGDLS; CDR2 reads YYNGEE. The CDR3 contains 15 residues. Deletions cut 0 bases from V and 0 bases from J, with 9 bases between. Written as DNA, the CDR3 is TGTGCCAGCAGCGTAGGAGGGACTCTGAACACTGAAGCTTTCTTT. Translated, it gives CASSVGGTLNTEAFF. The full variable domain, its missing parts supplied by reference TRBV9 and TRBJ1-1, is DSGVTQTPKHLITATGQRVTLRCSPRSGDLSVYWYQQSLDQGLQFLIQYYNGEERAKGNILERFSAQQFPDLHSELNLSSLELGDSALYFCASSVGGTLNTEAFFGQGTRLTVV.

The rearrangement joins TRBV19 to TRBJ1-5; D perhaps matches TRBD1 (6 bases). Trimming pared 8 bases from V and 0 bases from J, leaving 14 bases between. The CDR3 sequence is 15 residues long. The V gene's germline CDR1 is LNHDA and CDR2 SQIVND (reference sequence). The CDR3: CASRTDNYSNQPQHF. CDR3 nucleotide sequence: TGTGCCAGTCGGACAGATAATTATAGCAATCAGCCCCAGCATTTT. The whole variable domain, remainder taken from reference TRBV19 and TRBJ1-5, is DGGITQSPKYLFRKEGQNVTLSCEQNLNHDAMYWYRQDPGQGLRLIYYSQIVNDFQKGDIAEGYSVSREKKESFPLTVTSAQKNPTAFYLCASRTDNYSNQPQHFGDGTRLSIL.

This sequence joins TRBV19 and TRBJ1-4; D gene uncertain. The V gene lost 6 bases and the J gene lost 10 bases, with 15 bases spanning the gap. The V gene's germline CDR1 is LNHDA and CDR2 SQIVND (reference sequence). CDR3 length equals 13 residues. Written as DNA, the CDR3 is TGTGCCAGTAGAGATACCGCCGGGGTAAAACTGTTTTTT. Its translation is CASRDTAGVKLFF.

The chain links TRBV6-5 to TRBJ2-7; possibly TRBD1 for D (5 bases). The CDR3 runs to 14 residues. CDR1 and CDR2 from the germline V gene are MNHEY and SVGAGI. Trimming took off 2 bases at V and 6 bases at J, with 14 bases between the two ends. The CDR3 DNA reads TGTGCCAGCAGTTACAGCAGGGTCGGTGGCGAGCAGTACTTC. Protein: CASSYSRVGGEQYF.

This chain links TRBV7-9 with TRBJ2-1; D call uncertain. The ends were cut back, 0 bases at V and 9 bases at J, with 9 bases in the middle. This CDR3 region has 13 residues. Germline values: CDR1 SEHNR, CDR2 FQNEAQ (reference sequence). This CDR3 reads CASSLAHSIEQFF. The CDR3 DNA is TGTGCCAGCAGCTTAGCGCACAGTATTGAGCAGTTCTTC.

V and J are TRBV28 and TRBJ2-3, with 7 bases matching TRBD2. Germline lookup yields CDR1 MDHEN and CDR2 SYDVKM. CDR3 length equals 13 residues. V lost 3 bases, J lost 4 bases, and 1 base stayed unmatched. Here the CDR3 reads CASSFGGADTQYF. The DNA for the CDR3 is TGTGCCAGCAGTTTTGGGGGGGCAGATACGCAGTATTTT.

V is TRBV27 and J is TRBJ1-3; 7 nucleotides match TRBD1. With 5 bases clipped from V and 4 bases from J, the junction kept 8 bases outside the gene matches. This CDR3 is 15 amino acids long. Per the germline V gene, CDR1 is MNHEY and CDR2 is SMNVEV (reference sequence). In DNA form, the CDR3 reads TGTGCCAGCAGTCTTTCAGGGGGGAGGGGAAACACCATATATTTT. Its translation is CASSLSGGRGNTIYF.

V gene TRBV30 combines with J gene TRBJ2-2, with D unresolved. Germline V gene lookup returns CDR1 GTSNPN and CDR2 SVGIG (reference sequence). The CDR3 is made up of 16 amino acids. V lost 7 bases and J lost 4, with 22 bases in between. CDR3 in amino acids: CAFSPPPAVGTGELFF. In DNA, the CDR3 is TGTGCCTTCTCGCCCCCTCCCGCAGTGGGCACCGGGGAGCTGTTTTTT.

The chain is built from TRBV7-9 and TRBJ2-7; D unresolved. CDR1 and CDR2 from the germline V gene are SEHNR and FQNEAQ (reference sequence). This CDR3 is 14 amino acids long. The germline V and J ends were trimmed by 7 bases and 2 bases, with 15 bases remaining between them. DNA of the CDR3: TGTGCCAGCACCTCCCTAGAAATCCCCTACGAGCAGTACTTC. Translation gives CASTSLEIPYEQYF.

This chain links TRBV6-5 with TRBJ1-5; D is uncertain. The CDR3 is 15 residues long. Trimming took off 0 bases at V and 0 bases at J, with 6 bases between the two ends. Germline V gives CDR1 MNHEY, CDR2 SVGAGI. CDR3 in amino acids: CASSYSSHSNQPQHF. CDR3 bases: TGTGCCAGCAGTTACTCGAGCCATAGCAATCAGCCCCAGCATTTT.

The CDR3 DNA follows: TGTGCCAGCAGCGATCTAGGACAGGGGATAAGTTTGAGCACTGAAGCTTTCTTT. It encodes CASSDLGQGISLSTEAFF. The chain couples TRBV25-1 to TRBJ1-1, with 9 bases fitting TRBD1. The CDR3 has 18 amino acids. With V trimmed by 6 bases and J by 4 bases, 18 bases remained unmatched. Germline lookup yields CDR1 MGHDK and CDR2 SYGVNS. The complete variable domain, with remaining parts taken from reference TRBV25-1 and TRBJ1-1, reads EADIYQTPRYLVIGTGKKITLECSQTMGHDKMYWYQQDPGMELHLIHYSYGVNSTEKGDLSSESTVSRIRTEHFPLTLESARPSHTSQYLCASSDLGQGISLSTEAFFGQGTRLTVV.

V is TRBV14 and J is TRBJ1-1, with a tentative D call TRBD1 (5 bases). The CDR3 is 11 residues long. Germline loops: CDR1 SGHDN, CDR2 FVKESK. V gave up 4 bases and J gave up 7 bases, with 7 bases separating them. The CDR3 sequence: CASSPGDEAFF. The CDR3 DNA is TGTGCCAGCAGCCCGGGGGATGAAGCTTTCTTT.

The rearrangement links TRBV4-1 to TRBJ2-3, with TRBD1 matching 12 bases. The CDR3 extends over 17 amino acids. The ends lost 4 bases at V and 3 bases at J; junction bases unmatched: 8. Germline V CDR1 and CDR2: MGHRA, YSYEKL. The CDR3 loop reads CASSPHGTGGMTDTQYF. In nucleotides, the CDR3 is TGCGCCAGCAGCCCCCACGGGACAGGGGGCATGACAGATACGCAGTATTTT.

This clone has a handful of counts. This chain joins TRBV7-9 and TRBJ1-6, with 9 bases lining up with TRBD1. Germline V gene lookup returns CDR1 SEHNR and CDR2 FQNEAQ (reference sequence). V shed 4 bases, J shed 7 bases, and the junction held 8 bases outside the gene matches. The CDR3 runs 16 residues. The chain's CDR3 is CASSSVADRGNSPLHF. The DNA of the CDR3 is TGTGCCAGCAGCTCAGTGGCGGACAGGGGAAATTCACCCCTCCACTTT.